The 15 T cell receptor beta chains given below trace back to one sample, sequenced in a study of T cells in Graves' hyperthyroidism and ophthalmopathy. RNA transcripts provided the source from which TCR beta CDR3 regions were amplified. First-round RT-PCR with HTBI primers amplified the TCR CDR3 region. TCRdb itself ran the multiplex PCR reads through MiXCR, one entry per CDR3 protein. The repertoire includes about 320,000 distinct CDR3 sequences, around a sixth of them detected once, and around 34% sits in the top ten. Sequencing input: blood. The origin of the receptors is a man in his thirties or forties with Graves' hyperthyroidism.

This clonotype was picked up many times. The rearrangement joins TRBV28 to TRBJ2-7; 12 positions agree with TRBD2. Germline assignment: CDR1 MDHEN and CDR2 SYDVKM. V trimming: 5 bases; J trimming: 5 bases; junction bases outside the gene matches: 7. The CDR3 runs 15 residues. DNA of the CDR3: TGTGCCAGCAGTCCTAGCGGGAGGGCCAAGGACGAGCAGTACTTC. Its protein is CASSPSGRAKDEQYF.

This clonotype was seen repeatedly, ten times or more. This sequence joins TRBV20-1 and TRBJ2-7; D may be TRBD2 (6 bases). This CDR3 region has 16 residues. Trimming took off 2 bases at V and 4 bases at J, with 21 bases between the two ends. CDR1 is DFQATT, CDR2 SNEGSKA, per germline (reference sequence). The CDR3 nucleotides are TGCAGTGCTAGATCAACCACGGAGGGGAGTGGTTACGAGCAGTACTTC. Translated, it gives CSARSTTEGSGYEQYF.

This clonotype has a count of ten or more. CDR3 amino acids: CASRKQGGEQFF. CDR3 nucleotides: TGTGCCAGCAGAAAACAGGGAGGTGAGCAGTTCTTC. This sequence joins TRBV27 and TRBJ2-1, with D perhaps matching TRBD1 or TRBD2 (6 bases each). Germline CDR1 MNHEY, CDR2 SMNVEV (reference sequence). This CDR3 is 12 amino acids long. Trimming cost V 6 bases and J 9 bases, with 12 bases left between them.

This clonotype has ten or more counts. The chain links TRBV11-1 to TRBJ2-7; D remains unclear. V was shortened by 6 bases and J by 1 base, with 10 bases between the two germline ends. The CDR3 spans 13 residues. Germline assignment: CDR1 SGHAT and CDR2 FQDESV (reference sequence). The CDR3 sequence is CASRRLESYEQYF. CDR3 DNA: TGTGCCAGCAGGCGACTGGAGTCCTACGAGCAGTACTTC.

CDR3 sequence: CAWMEWGETDTQYF. For the CDR3, the DNA is TGTGCCTGGATGGAGTGGGGCGAAACGGATACGCAGTATTTT. The chain carries TRBV30 and TRBJ2-3, with TRBD1 as a possible D gene (5 bases). The CDR3 totals 14 residues. Trimming shortened V by 4 bases and J by 6 bases, and 17 bases separated the two germline ends. Germline assignment: CDR1 GTSNPN and CDR2 SVGIG (reference sequence).

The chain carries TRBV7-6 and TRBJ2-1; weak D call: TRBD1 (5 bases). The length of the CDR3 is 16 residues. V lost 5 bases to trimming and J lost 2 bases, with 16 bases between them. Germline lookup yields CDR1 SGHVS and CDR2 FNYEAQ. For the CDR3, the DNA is TGTGCCAGCAGCCAGAATGACAGACTTACCTACAATGAGCAGTTCTTC. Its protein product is CASSQNDRLTYNEQFF.

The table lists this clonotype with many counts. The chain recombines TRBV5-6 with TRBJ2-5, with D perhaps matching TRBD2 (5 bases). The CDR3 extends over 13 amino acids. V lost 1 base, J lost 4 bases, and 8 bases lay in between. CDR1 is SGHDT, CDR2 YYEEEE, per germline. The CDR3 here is CASSLYAGETQYF. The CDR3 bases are TGTGCCAGCAGCTTGTACGCGGGAGAGACCCAGTACTTC.

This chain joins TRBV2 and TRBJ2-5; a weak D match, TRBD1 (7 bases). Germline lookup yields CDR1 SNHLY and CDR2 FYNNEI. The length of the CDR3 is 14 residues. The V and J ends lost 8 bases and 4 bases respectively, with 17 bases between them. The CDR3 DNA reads TGTGCCAGCGGGCAGGGGGGCCCCGGAGAGACCCAGTACTTC. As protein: CASGQGGPGETQYF.

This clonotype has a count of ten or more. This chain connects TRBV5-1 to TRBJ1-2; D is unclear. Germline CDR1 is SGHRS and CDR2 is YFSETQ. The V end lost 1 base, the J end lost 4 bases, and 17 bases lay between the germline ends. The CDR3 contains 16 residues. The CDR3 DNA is TGCGCCAGCAGCTTGTACACCAGGACGTCGGGCTATGGCTACACCTTC. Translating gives CASSLYTRTSGYGYTF.

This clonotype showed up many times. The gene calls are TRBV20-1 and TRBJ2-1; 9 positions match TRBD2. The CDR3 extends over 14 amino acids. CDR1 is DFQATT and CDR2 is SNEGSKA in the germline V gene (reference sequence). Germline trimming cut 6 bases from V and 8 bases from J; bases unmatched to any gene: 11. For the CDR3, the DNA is TGCAGTGCCCCCGCTGGCGGGGGGGTGTATGAGCAGTTCTTC. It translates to CSAPAGGGVYEQFF.

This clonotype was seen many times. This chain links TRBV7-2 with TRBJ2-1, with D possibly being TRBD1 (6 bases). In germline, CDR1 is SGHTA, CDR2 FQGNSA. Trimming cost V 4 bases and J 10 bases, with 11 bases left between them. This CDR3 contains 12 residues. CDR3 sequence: CASSSKRGEQFF. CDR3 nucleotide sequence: TGTGCCAGCAGCTCCAAAAGGGGGGAGCAGTTCTTC.

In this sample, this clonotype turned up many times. CDR3: CASSYRPGQLNTEAFF. Here the CDR3 DNA reads TGTGCCAGCAGTTACCGACCGGGACAGCTGAACACTGAAGCTTTCTTT. This chain links TRBV27 with TRBJ1-1; 7 bases map to TRBD1. The CDR3 covers 16 residues. Germline V lookup: CDR1 MNHEY, CDR2 SMNVEV (reference sequence). Trimming removed 4 bases from V and 0 bases from J; junction bases left unmatched: 8.

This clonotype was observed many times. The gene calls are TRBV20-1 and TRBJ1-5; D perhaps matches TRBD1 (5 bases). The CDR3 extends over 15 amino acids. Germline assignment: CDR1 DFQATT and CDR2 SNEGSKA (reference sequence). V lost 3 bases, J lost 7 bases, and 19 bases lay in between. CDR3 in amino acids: CSARQGFRDDQPQHF. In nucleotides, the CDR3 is TGCAGTGCTAGGCAGGGTTTTAGGGACGACCAGCCCCAGCATTTT.

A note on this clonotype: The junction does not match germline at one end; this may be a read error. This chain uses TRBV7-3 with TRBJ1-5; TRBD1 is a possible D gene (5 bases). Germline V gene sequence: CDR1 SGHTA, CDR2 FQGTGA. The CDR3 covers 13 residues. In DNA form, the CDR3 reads TGTGCCAGCGGCCTAGATTTGTCGGGGCCCCAACATTTT. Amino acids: CASGLDLSGPQHF.

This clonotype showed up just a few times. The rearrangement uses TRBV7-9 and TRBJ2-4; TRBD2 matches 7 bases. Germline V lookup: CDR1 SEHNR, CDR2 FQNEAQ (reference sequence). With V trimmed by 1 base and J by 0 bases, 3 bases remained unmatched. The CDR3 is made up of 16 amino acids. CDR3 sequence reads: CASSLELAGAKNIQYF. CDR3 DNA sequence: TGTGCCAGCAGCTTAGAATTAGCGGGAGCCAAAAACATTCAGTACTTC.